Listed here are 4 T cell receptor beta chains from one sample, sequenced in a study of T cells in localized non-small cell lung cancer. The repertoire was sequenced with immunoSEQ multiplex PCR; TCRdb's copy has only in-frame clones and lacks some. The sample consists of over 2,500 clones, approximately 22% of them appearing once. Sample: lung tumor tissue, taken before any cancer treatment. The receptors here all came from a man aged 35 to 69 with stage II lung adenocarcinoma.

V gene TRBV30 combines with J gene TRBJ1-1; maybe TRBD1 (5 bases). This CDR3 comprises 14 residues. The germline V gene encodes CDR1 GTSNPN and CDR2 SVGIG (reference sequence). The V end was cut by 2 bases, the J end by 3 bases, with 13 bases between. The CDR3 DNA reads as TGTGCCTGGAGTACCGGGACCCCTGACACTGAAGCTTTCTTT. Translated: CAWSTGTPDTEAFF.

This clone was detected a few times. The chain employs TRBV11-3 and TRBJ2-2, with 8 nucleotides matching TRBD1. The CDR3 extends over 18 amino acids. Trimming removed 1 base from V and 2 bases from J; junction bases left unmatched: 9. Germline-derived CDR1 and CDR2 are SGHNT and YENEEA. Here the CDR3 DNA reads TGTGCCAGCAGCTTAGGCAGGGGGCTTGTAGGAAACACCGGGGAGCTGTTTTTT. Translated: CASSLGRGLVGNTGELFF.

This clone was found a few times. The V call is TRBV6-8, the J call TRBJ1-1; TRBD1 aligns across 9 bases. CDR1 is MNHGY, CDR2 SAAAGT, per germline. CDR3 length: 14 amino acids. The V gene end was trimmed by 6 bases and the J gene end by 4 bases; junction bases not matched to a gene: 6. The CDR3 protein is CASSWDREGTEAFF. CDR3 bases: TGTGCCAGCAGCTGGGACAGGGAGGGCACTGAAGCTTTCTTT.

The sample holds a few counts of this clone. The chain uses TRBV7-8 and TRBJ2-1; 13 nucleotides match TRBD2. The germline CDR1 and CDR2 sequences are SGHVS and FQNEAQ. The CDR3 contains 17 residues. J lost 6 bases, V lost 1 base, and 6 bases had no gene match. CDR3 nucleotides: TGTGCCAGCAGCTTAGGAGGACTAGCGGGGGCCTTCAATGAGCAGTTCTTC. Its protein is CASSLGGLAGAFNEQFF.